This T cell receptor (beta chain) came from a study of radiotherapy plus CTLA-4 blockade in lung cancer. Study at large: Patients showed objective responses in 15% to 20% of cases, and disease control was achieved by under 35%.

Only in-frame clones appear in the TCRdb table, and some are missing; sequencing was by immunoSEQ multiplex PCR. The repertoire holds tens of thousands of clones, with around 77% as singletons. The TCR was taken from a human donor with non-small cell lung cancer whose response to radiotherapy plus ipilimumab could not be evaluated. The sequenced sample was peripheral blood, obtained from a patient treated with radiotherapy plus ipilimumab.

In DNA, the CDR3 is TGCAGCGTTGGAGAGGGGCCCCAGCCCCAGCATTTT. This translates into CSVGEGPQPQHF. The V gene is TRBV29-1, the J gene TRBJ1-5, with a tentative D call TRBD1 (5 bases). The germline gives CDR1 SQVTM, CDR2 ANQGSEA. The CDR3 is 12 amino acids. V lost 4 bases and J lost 7, with 11 bases in between. The whole variable domain, remainder taken from reference TRBV29-1 and TRBJ1-5, is SAVISQKPSRDICQRGTSLTIQCQVDSQVTMMFWYRQQPGQSLTLIATANQGSEATYESGFVIDKFPISRPNLTFSTLTVSNMSPEDSSIYLCSVGEGPQPQHFGDGTRLSIL.